This T cell receptor (beta chain) was captured by sequencing in a study of blood T cell repertoires in COVID-19. The wider study: Collection of acute and convalescent COVID-19 samples took place in the United States, Italy and Spain. T cells, B-cell-depleted T cells, or PBMCs provided the cDNA or gDNA that served as material.

This CDR3 contains 14 residues. J gave up 6 bases and V 1 base, and 4 bases lay outside the gene matches. CDR1 LNHNV and CDR2 YYDKDF come from the germline V gene (reference sequence). Original methodology: Reference gene primers were amplified, and this amplification served to estimate nucleated cell counts. TCRdb's table, derived via immunoSEQ multiplex PCR, lists solely in-frame clones and lacks some. D and trimming were read from the DNA, whereas the V and J calls and clone size are those reported in that table. The sample includes about 99,000 clones, roughly 87% seen only once; the top ten take more than 5%.

The sequence derives from a human donor in a cohort sampled during active COVID-19. The gene calls are TRBV15 and TRBJ1-2; 8 nucleotides agree with TRBD1. Input material: peripheral blood. The CDR3 DNA sequence: TGTGCCACCAGCAGAGTTGCGACAGGGGATGGCTACACCTTC. Residues: CATSRVATGDGYTF.